This TCR beta chain was recorded in a study of technical replicates of blood from a handful of donors. The repertoire was sequenced with immunoSEQ multiplex PCR; TCRdb's copy has only in-frame clones and lacks some. The sample contains approximately 74,000 clones, roughly 98% of which appear only once. Germline-derived CDR1 and CDR2 are MNHEY and SVGAGI. The CDR3 contains 16 residues. Trimming took off 2 bases at V and 4 bases at J, with 16 bases between the two ends. Sequenced input: T cells isolated from PBMCs. The receptor was isolated from a human donor in good health. The chain combines TRBV6-5 with TRBJ2-3; D gene unclear. CDR3 in DNA: TGTGCCAGCAGTTACCTTCCTAGTAGTGGCGCAGATACGCAGTATTTT. Its protein product is CASSYLPSSGADTQYF.